This T cell receptor (beta chain) emerged from a study of cytomegalovirus exposure and HLA in healthy donors. Per germline, CDR1 MDHEN and CDR2 SYDVKM. The J segment lost 3 bases and the V segment lost 5 bases, leaving 7 bases of the junction unmatched. This CDR3 comprises 15 residues. PCR amplification relied on 60 Vbeta primers (plus 13 Jbeta primers). Libraries were prepared by immunoSEQ multiplex PCR; TCRdb keeps only in-frame clonotypes and omits some of them. The sample shows some 120,000 clones, around three quarters of them seen only once. Sequenced material: PBMCs. The V and J genes are TRBV28 and TRBJ1-2; 9 nucleotides line up with TRBD1. The sequence was obtained from a man aged 35-49 years in good health and CMV-seropositive. CDR3 in amino acids: CASSLPGQGHYGYTF. The CDR3 DNA follows: TGTGCCAGCAGTCTCCCAGGACAGGGGCACTATGGCTACACCTTC.